What follows are 7 T cell receptor beta chains derived from one specimen sequenced in a study of blood T cells in healthy people across ages. A J-beta primer mix and a sample-barcoded 5' primer were used in a second PCR of roughly 6 to 12 cycles. TCRdb processed the 5' RACE reads anew with MiXCR; each CDR3 protein has one entry. The sample lists about 640,000 distinct CDR3 sequences, about 54% seen once, with more than 35% in the top ten. The sample was blood. The source of these receptors is a man aged 55-75 years in good health.

The chain is built from TRBV21-1 and TRBJ2-3; TRBD2, as called in the table, went unchecked against the DNA. TRBV21-1 is a pseudogene locus. The CDR3 sequence is 15 residues long. DNA of the CDR3: TGTGCCAGCAGACCTAGCCCCGGCCGCACAGATACGCAGTATTTT. It specifies CASRPSPGRTDTQYF.

This chain links TRBV20-1 with TRBJ1-1; D gene unclear. The germline CDR1 and CDR2 sequences are DFQATT and SNEGSKA (reference sequence). This CDR3 region has 11 residues. Trimming took off 5 bases at V and 0 bases at J, with 4 bases between the two ends. CDR3 sequence (DNA): TGCAGTGCTCAGATGAACACTGAAGCTTTCTTT. Amino acid sequence: CSAQMNTEAFF.

The chain recombines TRBV24-1 with TRBJ2-3; 7 bases map to TRBD1. J lost 4 bases, V lost 2 bases, and 5 bases had no gene match. Germline V lookup: CDR1 KGHDR, CDR2 SFDVKD. The CDR3 spans 15 residues. The chain's CDR3 is CATSDSRQGPDTQYF. CDR3 DNA sequence: TGTGCCACCAGTGATTCTCGACAGGGTCCAGATACGCAGTATTTT.

This chain connects TRBV12-3 or TRBV12-4 to TRBJ1-2, with TRBD1 matching over 7 bases. CDR3 length equals 14 residues. V shed 3 bases and J 2 bases; nucleotides not matched to a gene: 3. Written as DNA, the CDR3 is TGTGCCAGCAGTTTCACGACAGGGAACTATGGCTACACCTTC. It specifies CASSFTTGNYGYTF.

The rearrangement links TRBV4-1 to TRBJ1-3; unclear D gene. The CDR3 has 14 amino acids. In germline, CDR1 is MGHRA, CDR2 YSYEKL. V lost 4 bases and J lost 1, with 8 bases in between. The CDR3 reads CASSRELSGNTIYF. The CDR3 DNA follows: TGCGCCAGCAGCCGAGAGTTATCTGGAAACACCATATATTTT.

This clonotype showed up just once. V is TRBV6-1 and J is TRBJ2-1; 16 bases match TRBD2. Germline-derived CDR1 and CDR2 are MNHNS and SASEGT. Germline trimming cut 3 bases from V and 0 bases from J; bases unmatched to any gene: 8. This CDR3 is built from 20 residues. CDR3 bases: TGTGCCAGCAGTGACGCGGGACTAGCGGGGGGGCCGGGCTCCTACAATGAGCAGTTCTTC. Amino acids: CASSDAGLAGGPGSYNEQFF.

The gene calls are TRBV4-2 and TRBJ2-6; D tentatively fits TRBD1 or TRBD2 (5 bases each). Germline V gene lookup returns CDR1 LGHNA and CDR2 YNFKEQ. The V gene lost 4 bases and the J gene lost 12 bases, with 19 bases spanning the gap. The CDR3 contains 15 residues. This chain's CDR3 is CASSPDSQRGPVLTF. DNA for the CDR3: TGTGCCAGCAGCCCCGACAGTCAACGGGGCCCCGTCCTGACTTTC.